What follows describes a single T cell receptor beta chain. Reverse transcription of about 0.5 to 1 ug RNA was carried out with random hexamers. TCRdb used MiXCR to reprocess the immunoSEQ multiplex PCR reads, holding one entry per CDR3 protein. The sample holds about 150,000 distinct CDR3 sequences, about 92% seen once. This entry belongs to a study of CD8 T cells in Susac syndrome. The receptor comes from a human donor in good health. Material for sequencing was CD4+ T cells from PBMCs.

This CDR3 reads CASSQGRLLRLAGEPNTGELFF. In DNA form, the CDR3 reads TGCGCCAGCAGCCAAGGCCGCCTTCTTCGACTAGCGGGGGAGCCGAACACCGGGGAGCTGTTTTTT. The J gene is TRBJ2-2, the V gene TRBV4-3; 12 positions match TRBD2. The germline V gene encodes CDR1 LGHNA and CDR2 YSLEER. J lost 0 bases, V lost 1 base, and 15 bases had no gene match. The CDR3 loop spans 22 amino acids.